This TCR beta chain was observed in a study of spatial heterogeneity in lung cancer. The overall study: Averaged across combinations, each unique TCR and UMI pairing appeared more than ten times in raw reads, which were uncorrected.

Findings and caveats of the study: Tracking of tumor mutation counts was seen in expanded intratumoral alpha and beta TCR counts. Tumor T-cell coverage was an estimated 7% or so for alpha and more than 12% for beta chains.

TCRdb re-derived calls from the 5' RACE reads in MiXCR, one entry per CDR3 protein. The data contain about 16,000 distinct CDR3 sequences, 5.7% of them singletons. This CDR3 contains 14 residues. V lost 4 bases and J 5 bases, leaving 14 bases between the germline ends. Germline V gene data show CDR1 as SQVTM and CDR2 as ANQGSEA. This clonotype was seen at least ten times. Its antigen is as yet unknown. Time point reported: sample taken at primary tumor resection. This chain connects TRBV29-1 to TRBJ2-2; TRBD2 might be the D (7 bases). This specimen consisted of lung tumor tissue, obtained at surgery. The receptor comes from a female donor with early-stage non-small cell lung cancer. CDR3: CSVGEGTNTGELFF. DNA of the CDR3: TGCAGCGTTGGGGAGGGGACAAATACCGGGGAGCTGTTTTTT.